Listed here are 10 T cell receptor beta chains from one sample, sequenced in a study of T cell repertoires in cytomegalovirus infection (dated by TCRdb to between 2019 and 2020). For these TCRs, the target antigens are not known. The sequencing machine was an Illumina HiSeq 1500. TCRdb itself trimmed the public reads at Q25 with fastp, ran MiXCR and retained productive beta chains. Entries that share a CDR3 protein sequence are merged under the most common genes and DNA. The sample table shows about 150,000 distinct CDR3 sequences, and approximately 30% are seen once. The ten top clones hold about 50% of the sample. This specimen's treatment or condition label, interpreted: in vitro stimulation with specific CMV peptide epitopes to enrich CMV-specific T cells. The material was CD8+ T cells from cultured PBMCs, obtained from culture after CMV antigen stimulation. These receptors came from a human donor in good health (CMV status not recorded). Some clones in this sample may be carry-over from other donors' samples.

J is TRBJ1-2 and V is TRBV29-1; possible D gene TRBD1, 5 bases. Germline values: CDR1 SQVTM, CDR2 ANQGSEA. Between the trimmed V and J ends, which lost 3 bases and 0 bases, there was a span of 8 bases. The CDR3 runs to 13 residues. The CDR3 loop reads CSVEGGANYGYTF. CDR3 coding DNA: TGCAGCGTTGAGGGGGGAGCTAACTATGGCTACACCTTC.

The chain uses TRBV20-1 and TRBJ2-7; D could derive from TRBD1 or TRBD2 (5 bases each). V lost 6 bases to trimming and J lost 4 bases, with 16 bases between them. The length of the CDR3 is 13 residues. Germline CDR1 reads DFQATT; CDR2 reads SNEGSKA (reference sequence). For the CDR3, the DNA is TGCAGTGCGTCACCGGGGCCTTCATACGAGCAGTACTTC. It yields the protein CSASPGPSYEQYF.

This clonotype has more than one count but fewer than ten. This chain uses TRBV7-6 with TRBJ2-3; D is perhaps TRBD1 (5 bases). V lost 5 bases, J lost 2 bases, and 17 bases lay in between. CDR3 length equals 16 residues. Germline V lookup: CDR1 SGHVS, CDR2 FNYEAQ. The CDR3 is CASSAGQGFDTDTQYF. DNA of the CDR3: TGTGCCAGCAGCGCAGGCCAGGGCTTCGACACAGATACGCAGTATTTT.

The genes are TRBV5-6 and TRBJ2-5; TRBD2 aligns across 14 bases. From germline, CDR1 is SGHDT and CDR2 YYEEEE. V trimming: 4 bases; J trimming: 1 base; junction bases outside the gene matches: 3. CDR3 size: 16 residues. The CDR3 coding sequence is TGTGCCAGCAGCGCTGGGACTAGCGGGGGCCAAGAGACCCAGTACTTC. This encodes CASSAGTSGGQETQYF.

The chain links TRBV11-3 to TRBJ1-3; no definite D call. Trimming left V 6 bases short and J 0 bases short, with 9 bases between. The germline CDR1 and CDR2 sequences are SGHNT and YENEEA. This CDR3 has 14 residues. In DNA form, the CDR3 reads TGTGCCAGCAGTCGCGGGGACTCTGGAAACACCATATATTTT. Translation gives CASSRGDSGNTIYF. The variable domain in full, completed from reference TRBV11-3 and TRBJ1-3, reads EAGVVQSPRYKIIEKKQPVAFWCNPISGHNTLYWYLQNLGQGPELLIRYENEEAVDDSQLPKDRFSAERLKGVDSTLKIQPAELGDSAVYLCASSRGDSGNTIYFGEGSWLTVV.

The chain couples TRBV7-6 to TRBJ2-1; D unresolved. The CDR3 totals 18 residues. V was clipped by 4 bases and J by 1 base, with 20 bases between them. CDR1 and CDR2 (germline): SGHVS, FNYEAQ. CDR3 region: CASSSWNDRSKSYNEQFF. The CDR3 nucleotides read TGTGCCAGCAGCTCTTGGAACGATCGGTCTAAGTCCTACAATGAGCAGTTCTTC.

This sequence joins TRBV12-3 or TRBV12-4 and TRBJ2-1, with D perhaps matching TRBD1 or TRBD2 (6 bases each). This CDR3 region has 15 residues. Deletions cut 3 bases from V and 6 bases from J, with 15 bases between. The CDR3, as DNA: TGTGCCAGCAGTTTTGTGGGGGGCAGAGTCAATGAGCAGTTCTTC. It yields the protein CASSFVGGRVNEQFF.

V gene TRBV7-9 combines with J gene TRBJ1-1; no firm D call. The CDR3 is 14 residues long. CDR1 SEHNR and CDR2 FQNEAQ come from the germline V gene (reference sequence). Deletions cut 4 bases from V and 7 bases from J, with 16 bases between. In DNA form, the CDR3 reads TGTGCCAGCAGCTCAGAATTTAGTCCCCTTGAAGCTTTCTTT. Translation gives CASSSEFSPLEAFF.

The V and J genes are TRBV6-5 and TRBJ2-1; TRBD2 matches 7 bases. V trimming: 6 bases; J trimming: 2 bases; junction bases outside the gene matches: 4. This CDR3 has 14 amino acids. Germline loops: CDR1 MNHEY, CDR2 SVGAGI. CDR3 residues: CASRGLAAYNEQFF. The CDR3 DNA sequence: TGTGCCAGCAGGGGGCTAGCGGCCTACAATGAGCAGTTCTTC.

This chain uses TRBV12-3 or TRBV12-4 with TRBJ1-3; D is ambiguous. Trimming stripped 1 base from V and 0 bases from J, with 4 bases between. The CDR3 covers 14 residues. DNA of the CDR3: TGTGCCAGCAGTTTAGGGTTCTCTGGAAACACCATATATTTT. Its translation: CASSLGFSGNTIYF.